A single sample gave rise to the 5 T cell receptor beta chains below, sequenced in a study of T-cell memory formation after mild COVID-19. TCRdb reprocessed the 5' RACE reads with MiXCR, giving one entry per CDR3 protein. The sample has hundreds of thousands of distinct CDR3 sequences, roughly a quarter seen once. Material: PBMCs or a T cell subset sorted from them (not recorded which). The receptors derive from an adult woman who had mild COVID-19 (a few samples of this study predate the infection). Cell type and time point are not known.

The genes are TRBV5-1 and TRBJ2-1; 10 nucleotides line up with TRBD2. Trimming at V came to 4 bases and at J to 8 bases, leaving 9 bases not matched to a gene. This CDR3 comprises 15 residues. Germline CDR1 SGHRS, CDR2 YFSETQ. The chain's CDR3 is CASSGASGSKYEQFF. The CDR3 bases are TGCGCCAGCAGCGGGGCTAGCGGGAGTAAGTATGAGCAGTTCTTC. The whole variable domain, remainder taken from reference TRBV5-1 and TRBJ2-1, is KAGVTQTPRYLIKTRGQQVTLSCSPISGHRSVSWYQQTPGQGLQFLFEYFSETQRNKGNFPGRFSGRQFSNSRSEMNVSTLELGDSALYLCASSGASGSKYEQFFGPGTRLTVL.

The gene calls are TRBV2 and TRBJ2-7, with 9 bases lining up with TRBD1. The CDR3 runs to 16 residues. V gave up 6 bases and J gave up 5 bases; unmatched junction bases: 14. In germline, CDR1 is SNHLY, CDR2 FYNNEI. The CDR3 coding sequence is TGTGCCAGCAGGACCCCAGGGACAGGGTTGAATAACGAGCAGTACTTC. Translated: CASRTPGTGLNNEQYF.

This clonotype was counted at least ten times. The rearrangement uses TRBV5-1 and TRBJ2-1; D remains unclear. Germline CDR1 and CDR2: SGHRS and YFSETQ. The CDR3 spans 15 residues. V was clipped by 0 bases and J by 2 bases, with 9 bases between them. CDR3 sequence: CASSLAGPTYNEQFF. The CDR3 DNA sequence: TGCGCCAGCAGCTTGGCCGGTCCGACCTACAATGAGCAGTTCTTC.

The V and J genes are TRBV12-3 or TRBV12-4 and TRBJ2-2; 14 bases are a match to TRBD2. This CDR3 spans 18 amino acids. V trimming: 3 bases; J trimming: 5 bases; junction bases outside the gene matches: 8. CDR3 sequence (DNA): TGTGCCAGCAGTTTCTCGGGACTAGCGGGGGTGTTTACCGGGGAGCTGTTTTTT. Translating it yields CASSFSGLAGVFTGELFF.

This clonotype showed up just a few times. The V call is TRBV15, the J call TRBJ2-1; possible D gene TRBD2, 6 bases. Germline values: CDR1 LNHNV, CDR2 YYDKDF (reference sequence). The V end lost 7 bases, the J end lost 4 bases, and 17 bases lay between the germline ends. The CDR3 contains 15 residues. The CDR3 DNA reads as TGTGCCACCACGGTGACTAGGTTTGGATACAATGAGCAGTTCTTC. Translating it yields CATTVTRFGYNEQFF.